These T cell receptor beta chains were read from a single sample in a study of beta chain features in type 1 diabetes. The data were produced by immunoSEQ multiplex PCR, yet TCRdb's version contains in-frame clones alone and is incomplete. The repertoire has 300,000 to 400,000 clones, roughly 8% of them found once; the top ten carry around 0.45%. Source material: central memory CD4+ T cells from blood. The origin of the receptors is a woman aged 18 to 35 in good health. Both conserved end residues are part of each CDR3. D genes are given only for firm matches. A row's size may be missing; if present it is once, few, many or a size class.

TRBV19,TRBJ1-2,NA,many,TGTGCCAGCTCTACAGGAGTCGGCTATGGCTACACCTTC,CASSTGVGYGYTF
TRBV11-2,TRBJ1-3,TRBD1,NA,TGTGCCAGCAGCCCCGACAGGGTTTTGCGGGGAAACACCATATATTTT,CASSPDRVLRGNTIYF
TRBV7-2,TRBJ2-7,TRBD2,NA,TGTGCCAGCAGCTGGATAGCGGGAGGGCCCTACGAGCAGTACTTC,CASSWIAGGPYEQYF
TRBV28,TRBJ2-7,NA,few,TGTGCCAGCAGTCCCCCCCGGACTACTCACGACGAGCAGTACTTC,CASSPPRTTHDEQYF
TRBV6-5,TRBJ2-1,TRBD2,NA,TGTGCCAGCAGGTATAGCGGGAGTCGGGGTGAGCAGTTCTTC,CASRYSGSRGEQFF
TRBV7-9,TRBJ2-5,TRBD1,once,TGTGCCAGCAGCTCTCGGACAGGGGGCATGGACTATAAAGAGACCCAGTACTTC,CASSSRTGGMDYKETQYF
TRBV5-1,TRBJ2-7,NA,NA,TGCGCCAGCAGCTTGGGTTGGTCCAGCTACGAGCAGTACTTC,CASSLGWSSYEQYF
TRBV28,TRBJ2-3,TRBD2,few,TGTGCCAGCAGTCCACCTGGGACTAGCGGGAGGTCAACGCAGTATTTT,CASSPPGTSGRSTQYF
TRBV6-1,TRBJ2-3,TRBD2,NA,TGTGCCAGCATAAACCTTGTCGCGGGAGAGCAGTATTTT,CASINLVAGEQYF
TRBV7-2,TRBJ2-2,NA,few,TGTGCCAGCAGGCATAGTAGACTAGGAACGAACACCGGGGAGCTGTTTTTT,CASRHSRLGTNTGELFF
TRBV27,TRBJ1-3,NA,few,TGTGCCAGCAGTTTAACTAGCTCTGGAAACACCATATATTTT,CASSLTSSGNTIYF
TRBV5-4,TRBJ1-4,NA,few,TGTGCCAGCAGCCTACAAGGGAAAAAACTGTTTTTT,CASSLQGKKLFF
TRBV9,TRBJ2-1,NA,few,TGTGCCAGCAGCGTCAGTAGTACGACGGGGTTCGGCAATGAGCAGTTCTTC,CASSVSSTTGFGNEQFF
TRBV7-9,TRBJ1-4,NA,few,TGTGCCAGCAGCTTAGGGCAGATTAATGAAAAACTGTTTTTT,CASSLGQINEKLFF
TRBV5-1,TRBJ2-5,NA,NA,TGCGCCAGCAGCCGCAGCACTGCGCCCCAAGAGACCCAGTACTTC,CASSRSTAPQETQYF
TRBV28,TRBJ1-3,NA,few,TGTGCCAGCAGTTCGAGAAACGAAGACACCATATATTTT,CASSSRNEDTIYF
TRBV28,TRBJ1-1,NA,NA,TGTGCCAGCAGAGGCAGCCTGGGGACTGAAGCTTTCTTT,CASRGSLGTEAFF
TRBV29-1,TRBJ1-1,TRBD1,NA,TGCAGCGTTGTACAACAGGGGAGCTTTACTGAAGCTTTCTTT,CSVVQQGSFTEAFF
TRBV2,TRBJ2-1,TRBD2,NA,TGTGCCAGCATGTACGGGAGGGCCTTGGGCCTGGATGAGCAGTTCTTC,CASMYGRALGLDEQFF
TRBV9,TRBJ2-3,NA,NA,TGTGCCAGCAGCGTACGAGCTAGCACAGATACGCAGTATTTT,CASSVRASTDTQYF
TRBV4-1,TRBJ2-3,NA,NA,TGCGCCAGCAGCCTGATCGGGGAAGGAGAGATTACGCAGTATTTT,CASSLIGEGEITQYF
TRBV29-1,TRBJ2-7,TRBD1,few,TGCAGCGTTGCCCGAGGACAGGGGGCACGGGAGCAGTACTTC,CSVARGQGAREQYF
TRBV11-2,TRBJ1-4,NA,few,TGTGCCAGCAGCCCGGGAGGGCTTAGTGAAAAACTGTTTTTT,CASSPGGLSEKLFF